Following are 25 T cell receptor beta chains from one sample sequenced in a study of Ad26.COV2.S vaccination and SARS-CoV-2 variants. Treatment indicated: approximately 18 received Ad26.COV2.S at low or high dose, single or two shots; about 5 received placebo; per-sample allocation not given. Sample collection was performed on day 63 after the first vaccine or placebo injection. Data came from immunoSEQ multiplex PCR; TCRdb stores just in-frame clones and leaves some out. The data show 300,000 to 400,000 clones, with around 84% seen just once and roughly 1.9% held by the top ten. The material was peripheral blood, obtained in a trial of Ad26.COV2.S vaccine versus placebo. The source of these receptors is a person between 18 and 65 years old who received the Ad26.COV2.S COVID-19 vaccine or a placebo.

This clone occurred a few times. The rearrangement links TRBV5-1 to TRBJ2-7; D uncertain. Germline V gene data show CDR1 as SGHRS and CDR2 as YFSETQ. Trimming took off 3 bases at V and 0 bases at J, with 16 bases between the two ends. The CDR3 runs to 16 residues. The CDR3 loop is CASSSQDGPYSYEQYF. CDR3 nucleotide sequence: TGCGCCAGCAGCTCCCAGGACGGGCCATACTCCTACGAGCAGTACTTC.

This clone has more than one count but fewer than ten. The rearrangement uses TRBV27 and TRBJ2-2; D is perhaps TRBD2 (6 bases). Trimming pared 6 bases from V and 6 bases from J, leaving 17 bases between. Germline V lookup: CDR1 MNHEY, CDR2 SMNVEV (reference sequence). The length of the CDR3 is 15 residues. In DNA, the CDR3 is TGTGCCAGCAGCCGGGGCGGGGTGAGTTCCGGGGAGCTGTTTTTT. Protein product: CASSRGGVSSGELFF.

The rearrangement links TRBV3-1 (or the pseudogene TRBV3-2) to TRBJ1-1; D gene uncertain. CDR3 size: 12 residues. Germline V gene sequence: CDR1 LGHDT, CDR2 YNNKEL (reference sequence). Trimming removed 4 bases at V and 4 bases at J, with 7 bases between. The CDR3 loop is CASSPDSTEAFF. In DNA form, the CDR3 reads TGTGCCAGCAGCCCCGACTCCACTGAAGCTTTCTTT.

The CDR3 nucleotides are TGCAGCGTCCGACAGGGGGGTTCTGGGGCCAACGTCCTGACTTTC. This encodes CSVRQGGSGANVLTF. The chain couples TRBV29-1 to TRBJ2-6, with 9 bases matching TRBD1. With V trimmed by 6 bases and J by 1 base, 4 bases remained unmatched. The CDR3 loop spans 15 amino acids. Germline values: CDR1 SQVTM, CDR2 ANQGSEA.

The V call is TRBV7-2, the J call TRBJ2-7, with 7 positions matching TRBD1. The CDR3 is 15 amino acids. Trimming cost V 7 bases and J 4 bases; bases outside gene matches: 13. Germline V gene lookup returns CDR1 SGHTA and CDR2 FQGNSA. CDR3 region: CASNHPAGGSYEQYF. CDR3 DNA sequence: TGTGCCAGCAACCACCCGGCAGGGGGTAGTTACGAGCAGTACTTC.

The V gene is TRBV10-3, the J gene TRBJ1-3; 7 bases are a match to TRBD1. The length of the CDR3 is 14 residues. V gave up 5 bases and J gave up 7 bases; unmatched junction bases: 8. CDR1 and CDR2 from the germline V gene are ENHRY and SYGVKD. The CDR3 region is CAISRQGVENTIYF. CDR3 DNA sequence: TGTGCCATCAGTCGACAGGGAGTAGAGAACACCATATATTTT.

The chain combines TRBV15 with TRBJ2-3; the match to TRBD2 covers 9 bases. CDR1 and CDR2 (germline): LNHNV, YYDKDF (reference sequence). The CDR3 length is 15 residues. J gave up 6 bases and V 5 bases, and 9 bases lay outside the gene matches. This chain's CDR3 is CATSSKRGDADTQYF. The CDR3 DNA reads TGTGCCACCAGCTCAAAGCGGGGGGATGCGGATACGCAGTATTTT.

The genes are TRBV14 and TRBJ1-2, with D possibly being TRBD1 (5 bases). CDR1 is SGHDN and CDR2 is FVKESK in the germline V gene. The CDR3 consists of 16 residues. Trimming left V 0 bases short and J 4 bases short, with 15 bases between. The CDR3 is CASSQDEGRSFYGYTF. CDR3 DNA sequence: TGTGCCAGCAGCCAAGATGAGGGACGGTCTTTCTATGGCTACACCTTC. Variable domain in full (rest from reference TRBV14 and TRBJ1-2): EAGVTQFPSHSVIEKGQTVTLRCDPISGHDNLYWYRRVMGKEIKFLLHFVKESKQDESGMPNNRFLAERTGGTYSTLKVQPAELEDSGVYFCASSQDEGRSFYGYTFGSGTRLTVV.

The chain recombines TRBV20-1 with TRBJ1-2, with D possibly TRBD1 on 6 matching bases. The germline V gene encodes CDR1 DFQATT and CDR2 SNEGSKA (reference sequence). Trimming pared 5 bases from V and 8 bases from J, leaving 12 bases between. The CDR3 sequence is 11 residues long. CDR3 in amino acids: CSAPRGSGYTF. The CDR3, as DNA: TGCAGTGCTCCCAGGGGTTCCGGCTACACCTTC.

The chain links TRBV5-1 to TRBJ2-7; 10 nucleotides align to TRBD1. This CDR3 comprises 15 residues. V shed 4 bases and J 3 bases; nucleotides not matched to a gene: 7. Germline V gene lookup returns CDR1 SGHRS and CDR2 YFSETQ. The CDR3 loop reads CASSLATGGFYEQYF. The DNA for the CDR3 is TGCGCCAGCAGCCTCGCGACAGGGGGCTTCTACGAGCAGTACTTC. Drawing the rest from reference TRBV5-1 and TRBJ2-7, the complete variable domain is KAGVTQTPRYLIKTRGQQVTLSCSPISGHRSVSWYQQTPGQGLQFLFEYFSETQRNKGNFPGRFSGRQFSNSRSEMNVSTLELGDSALYLCASSLATGGFYEQYFGPGTRLTVT.

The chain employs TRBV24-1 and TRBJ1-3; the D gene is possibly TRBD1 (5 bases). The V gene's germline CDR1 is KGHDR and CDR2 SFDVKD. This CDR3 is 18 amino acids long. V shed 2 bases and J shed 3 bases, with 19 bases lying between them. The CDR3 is CATSDSRGRKTCGNTIYF. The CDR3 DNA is TGTGCCACCAGTGATTCCCGGGGCAGGAAAACTTGTGGAAACACCATATATTTT.

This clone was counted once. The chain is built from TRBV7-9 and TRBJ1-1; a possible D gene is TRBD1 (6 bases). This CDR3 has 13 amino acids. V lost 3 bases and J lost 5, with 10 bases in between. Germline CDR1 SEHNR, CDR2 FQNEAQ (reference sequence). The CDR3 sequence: CASSLIGGTEAFF. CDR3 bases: TGTGCCAGCAGCTTGATAGGGGGAACTGAAGCTTTCTTT.

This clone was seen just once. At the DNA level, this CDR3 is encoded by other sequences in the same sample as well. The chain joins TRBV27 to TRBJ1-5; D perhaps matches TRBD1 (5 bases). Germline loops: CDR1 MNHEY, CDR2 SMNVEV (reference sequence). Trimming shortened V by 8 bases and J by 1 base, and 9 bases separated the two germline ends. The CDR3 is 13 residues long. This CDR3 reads CASSRGSNQPQHF. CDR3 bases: TGTGCCAGCTCCCGGGGGAGCAATCAGCCCCAGCATTTT.

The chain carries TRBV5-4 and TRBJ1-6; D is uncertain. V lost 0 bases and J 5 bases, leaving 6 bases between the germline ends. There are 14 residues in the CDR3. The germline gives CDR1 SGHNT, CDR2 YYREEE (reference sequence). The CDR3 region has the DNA TGTGCCAGCAGCTTGGCGGGTAATAATTCACCCCTCCACTTT. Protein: CASSLAGNNSPLHF.

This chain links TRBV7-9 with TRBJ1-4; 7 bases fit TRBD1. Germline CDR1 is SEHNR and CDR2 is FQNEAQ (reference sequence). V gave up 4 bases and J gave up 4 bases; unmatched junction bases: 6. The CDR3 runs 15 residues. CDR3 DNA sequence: TGTGCCAGCAGCTCCCTAGGGGGCCTTAATGAAAAACTGTTTTTT. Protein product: CASSSLGGLNEKLFF.

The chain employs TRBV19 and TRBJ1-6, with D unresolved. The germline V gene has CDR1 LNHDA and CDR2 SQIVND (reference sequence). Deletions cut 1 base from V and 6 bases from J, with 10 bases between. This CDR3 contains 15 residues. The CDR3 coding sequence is TGTGCCAGTAGTATAGTGGCAGCGGCTAATTCACCCCTCCACTTT. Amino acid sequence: CASSIVAAANSPLHF.

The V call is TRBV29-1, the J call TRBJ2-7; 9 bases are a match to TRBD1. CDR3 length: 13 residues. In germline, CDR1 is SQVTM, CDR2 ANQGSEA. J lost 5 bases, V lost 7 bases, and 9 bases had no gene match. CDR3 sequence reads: CSAPGQGLHEQYF. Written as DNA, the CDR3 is TGCAGCGCCCCGGGACAGGGCCTCCACGAGCAGTACTTC.

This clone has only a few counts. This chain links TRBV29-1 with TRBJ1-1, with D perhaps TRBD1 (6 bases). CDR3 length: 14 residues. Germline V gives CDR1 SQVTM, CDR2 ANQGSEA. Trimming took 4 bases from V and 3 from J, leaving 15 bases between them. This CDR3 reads CSVVGTRGDTEAFF. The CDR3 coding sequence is TGCAGCGTTGTTGGGACACGGGGCGACACTGAAGCTTTCTTT.

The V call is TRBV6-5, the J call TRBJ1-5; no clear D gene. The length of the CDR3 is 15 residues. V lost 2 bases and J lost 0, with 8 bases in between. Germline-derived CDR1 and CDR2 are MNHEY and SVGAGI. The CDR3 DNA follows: TGTGCCAGCAGTTACGGGCTGAATAGCAATCAGCCCCAGCATTTT. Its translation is CASSYGLNSNQPQHF.

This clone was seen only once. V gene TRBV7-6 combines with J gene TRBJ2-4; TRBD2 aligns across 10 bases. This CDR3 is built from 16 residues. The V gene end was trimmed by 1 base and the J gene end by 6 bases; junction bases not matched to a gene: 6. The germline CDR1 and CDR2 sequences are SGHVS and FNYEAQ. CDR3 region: CASSLGGVAGGNIQYF. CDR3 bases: TGTGCCAGCAGCTTAGGGGGGGTAGCGGGAGGAAACATTCAGTACTTC.

CDR3: CASSYTKGRPSYEQYF. The DNA of the CDR3 is TGTGCCAGCAGTTACACAAAGGGACGGCCCTCCTACGAGCAGTACTTC. The rearrangement links TRBV6-2 or TRBV6-3 to TRBJ2-7; D may correspond to TRBD1 or TRBD2 (5 bases each). The CDR3 has 16 amino acids. V lost 2 bases and J 0 bases, leaving 14 bases between the germline ends. The germline CDR1 and CDR2 sequences are MNHEY and SVGEGT.

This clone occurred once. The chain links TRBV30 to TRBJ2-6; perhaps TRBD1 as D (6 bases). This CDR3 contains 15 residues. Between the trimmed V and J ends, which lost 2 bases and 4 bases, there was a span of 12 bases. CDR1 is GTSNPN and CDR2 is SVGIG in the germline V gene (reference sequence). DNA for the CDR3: TGTGCCTGGAGTCCACAGGGTCCAGGGGCCAACGTCCTGACTTTC. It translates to CAWSPQGPGANVLTF.

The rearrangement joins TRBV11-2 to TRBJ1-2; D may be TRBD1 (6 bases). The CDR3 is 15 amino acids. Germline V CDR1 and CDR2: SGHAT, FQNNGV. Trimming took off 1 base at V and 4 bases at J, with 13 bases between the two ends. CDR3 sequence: CASSLGEGGVYGYTF. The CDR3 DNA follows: TGTGCCAGCAGCTTAGGCGAGGGGGGAGTCTATGGCTACACCTTC.

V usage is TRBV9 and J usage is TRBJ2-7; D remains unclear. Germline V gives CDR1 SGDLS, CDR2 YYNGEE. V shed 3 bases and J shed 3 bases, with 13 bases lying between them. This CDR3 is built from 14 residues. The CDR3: CASSGGMADYEQYF. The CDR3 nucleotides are TGTGCCAGCAGCGGCGGAATGGCCGACTACGAGCAGTACTTC.

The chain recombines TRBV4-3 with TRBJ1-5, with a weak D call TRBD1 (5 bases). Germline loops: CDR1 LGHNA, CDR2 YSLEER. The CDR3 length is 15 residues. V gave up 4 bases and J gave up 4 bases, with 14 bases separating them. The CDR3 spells CASSPGRVRNQPQHF. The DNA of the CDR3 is TGCGCCAGCAGCCCGGGACGGGTGCGGAATCAGCCCCAGCATTTT.